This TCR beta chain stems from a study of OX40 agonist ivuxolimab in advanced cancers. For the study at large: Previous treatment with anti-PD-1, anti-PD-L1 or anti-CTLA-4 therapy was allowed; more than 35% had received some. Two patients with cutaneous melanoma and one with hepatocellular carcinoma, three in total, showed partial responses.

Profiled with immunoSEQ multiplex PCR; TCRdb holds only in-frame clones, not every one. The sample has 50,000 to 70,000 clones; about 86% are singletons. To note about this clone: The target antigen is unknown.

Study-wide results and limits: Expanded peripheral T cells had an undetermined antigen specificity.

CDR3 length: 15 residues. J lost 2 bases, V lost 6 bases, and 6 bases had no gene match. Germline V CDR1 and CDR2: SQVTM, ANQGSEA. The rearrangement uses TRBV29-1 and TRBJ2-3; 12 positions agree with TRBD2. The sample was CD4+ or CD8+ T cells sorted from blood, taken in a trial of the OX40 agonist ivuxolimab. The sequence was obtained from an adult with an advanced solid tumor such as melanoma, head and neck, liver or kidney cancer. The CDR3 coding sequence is TGCAGCGTCGCTACTAGCGGGGGGCACACAGATACGCAGTATTTT. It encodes CSVATSGGHTDTQYF.